The subject of this entry is one T cell receptor beta chain. What it binds is unknown. This sample is drawn from a study of cytomegalovirus exposure and HLA in healthy donors. Findings and caveats of the study: CMV serostatus was the sole immune exposure data available.

Use of 60 Vbeta and 13 Jbeta primers characterized the PCR. Produced via immunoSEQ multiplex PCR; TCRdb's table is partial and in-frame only. The sample includes approximately 150,000 clones, roughly two thirds of them seen just once. In germline, CDR1 is MDHEN, CDR2 SYDVKM. This CDR3 has 15 residues. The J segment lost 2 bases and the V segment lost 7 bases, leaving 8 bases of the junction unmatched. This sequence was found in a woman between 18 and 30 years old in good health and CMV-seropositive. The V and J genes are TRBV28 and TRBJ1-2; 9 bases fit TRBD1. What was sequenced was PBMCs. The CDR3: CASTLPGQGNYGYTF. The CDR3 nucleotides read TGTGCCAGCACCCTCCCGGGACAGGGCAACTATGGCTACACCTTC.